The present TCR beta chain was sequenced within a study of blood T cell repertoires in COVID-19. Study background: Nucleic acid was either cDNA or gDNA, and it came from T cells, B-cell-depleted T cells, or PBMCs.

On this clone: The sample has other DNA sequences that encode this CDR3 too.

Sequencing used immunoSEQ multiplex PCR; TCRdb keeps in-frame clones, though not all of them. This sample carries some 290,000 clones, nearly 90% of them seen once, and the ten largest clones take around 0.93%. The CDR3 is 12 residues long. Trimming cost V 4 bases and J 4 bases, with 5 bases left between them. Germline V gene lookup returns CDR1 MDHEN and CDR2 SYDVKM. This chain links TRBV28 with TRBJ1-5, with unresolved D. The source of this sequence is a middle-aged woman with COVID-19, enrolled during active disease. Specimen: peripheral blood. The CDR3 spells CASSSGNQPQHF. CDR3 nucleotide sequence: TGTGCCAGCAGTTCAGGAAATCAGCCCCAGCATTTT.